This TCR beta chain was observed in a study of blood T cell repertoires in COVID-19. Turning to the study itself: The United States, Italy and Spain supplied acute and convalescent COVID-19 samples.

Patients of the Seattle cohort, enrolled during active infection, were followed longitudinally. Original data processing: By means of reference gene primer amplification, nucleated cell counts were estimated. Measured with immunoSEQ multiplex PCR; TCRdb has only the in-frame clones, and not every one. V and J calls and clone size are as listed in that table; D and trimming were resolved from the DNA. In the table there are roughly 180,000 clones, approximately 79% of which are singletons. The specimen was peripheral blood. This TCR was sampled from a woman aged 55-70 years with COVID-19, enrolled during active disease.

CDR3 sequence reads: CASSLIALVGEQYV. CDR3 nucleotides: TGTGCCAGCAGCTTGATAGCCCTAGTAGGCGAGCAGTACGTC. The chain joins TRBV6-2 or TRBV6-3 to TRBJ2-7; D gene unclear. CDR1 is MNHEY, CDR2 SVGEGT, per germline. The CDR3 sequence is 14 residues long. Deletions cut 6 bases from V and 6 bases from J, with 18 bases between.